This passage covers 27 T cell receptor beta chains from one sample sequenced in a study of technical replicates of blood from a handful of donors. Produced via immunoSEQ multiplex PCR; TCRdb's table is partial and in-frame only. The repertoire consists of 84,000 or so clones, with 85% to 95% occurring once and the leading ten covering 0.2% to 0.3%. The sample consisted of T cells isolated from PBMCs. These receptors were taken from a human donor in good health.

This clone was seen only once. The genes are TRBV5-4 and TRBJ2-2; 10 bases agree with TRBD1. CDR3 length equals 17 residues. Trimming removed 2 bases from V and 6 bases from J; junction bases left unmatched: 10. CDR1 is SGHNT and CDR2 is YYREEE in the germline V gene (reference sequence). The CDR3 DNA follows: TGTGCCAGCAGCTTACCACGTTCGGGACAGGGGTCCGGGGAGCTGTTTTTT. It specifies CASSLPRSGQGSGELFF.

This sequence joins TRBV10-3 and TRBJ2-6; 7 positions match TRBD1. The V segment lost 10 bases and the J segment 0 bases; nucleotides outside the gene matches: 15. The CDR3 sequence is 18 residues long. Germline-derived CDR1 and CDR2 are ENHRY and SYGVKD. The CDR3 region has the DNA TGTGCCACCCTAAAAAGACAGGGCGCTAGCTCTGGGGCCAACGTCCTGACTTTC. Amino acids: CATLKRQGASSGANVLTF.

The V and J genes are TRBV14 and TRBJ1-3; D is undetermined. Germline V gene data show CDR1 as SGHDN and CDR2 as FVKESK. Trimming left V 8 bases short and J 4 bases short, with 15 bases between. CDR3 length: 14 amino acids. The CDR3 nucleotides are TGTGCCAGCCGAGCGTCCGCCTACGGAAACACCATATATTTT. The encoded protein is CASRASAYGNTIYF. The variable domain in full, completed from reference TRBV14 and TRBJ1-3, reads EAGVTQFPSHSVIEKGQTVTLRCDPISGHDNLYWYRRVMGKEIKFLLHFVKESKQDESGMPNNRFLAERTGGTYSTLKVQPAELEDSGVYFCASRASAYGNTIYFGEGSWLTVV.

V and J are TRBV6-5 and TRBJ2-1; a weak D match, TRBD1 (6 bases). From germline, CDR1 is MNHEY and CDR2 SVGAGI. Trimming stripped 0 bases from V and 6 bases from J, with 9 bases between. The CDR3 runs to 14 residues. The CDR3 DNA reads TGTGCCAGCAGTTACTCACTAGGGGGCAATGAGCAGTTCTTC. Protein sequence: CASSYSLGGNEQFF.

In its sample, this clone was seen many times. The V call is TRBV2, the J call TRBJ2-1; 10 bases line up with TRBD2. CDR1 and CDR2 (germline): SNHLY, FYNNEI. This CDR3 has 16 amino acids. After removal of 6 bases from V and 2 bases from J, the junction contained 7 bases not matched to a gene. The CDR3 region has the DNA TGTGCCAGCAGCGAATGGACTAGCGGCGCCTACAATGAGCAGTTCTTC. Its translation: CASSEWTSGAYNEQFF.

The chain links TRBV10-1 to TRBJ1-4; D not resolved. The V gene's germline CDR1 is WNHNN and CDR2 SYGVQD (reference sequence). This CDR3 is 16 amino acids long. V was trimmed by 4 bases and J by 0 bases, leaving 12 bases between them. The CDR3 loop reads CASSVNRDATNEKLFF. CDR3 DNA: TGCGCCAGCAGTGTCAACCGCGATGCAACTAATGAAAAACTGTTTTTT.

The CDR3 protein is CASSLAGGLTGNTYEQYF. For the CDR3, the DNA is TGCGCCAGCAGCTTGGCCGGGGGCTTGACAGGGAATACCTACGAGCAGTACTTC. This rearrangement joins TRBV5-1 to TRBJ2-7; D perhaps matches TRBD1 (7 bases). This CDR3 is 18 amino acids long. Deletions cut 0 bases from V and 2 bases from J, with 21 bases between. CDR1 is SGHRS, CDR2 YFSETQ, per germline.

This clone was seen only once. The CDR3 sequence is CASRETGISYEQYF. In DNA form, the CDR3 reads TGTGCCAGCAGGGAGACAGGAATCTCCTACGAGCAGTACTTC. J is TRBJ2-7 and V is TRBV6-5; D is perhaps TRBD1 (6 bases). CDR3 size: 14 residues. The V end was cut by 6 bases, the J end by 0 bases, with 12 bases between. Germline CDR1 and CDR2: MNHEY and SVGAGI.

The rearrangement joins TRBV28 to TRBJ1-5; D unclear. Trimming left V 5 bases short and J 4 bases short, with 9 bases between. The CDR3 runs to 13 residues. Germline V gives CDR1 MDHEN, CDR2 SYDVKM. CDR3 DNA sequence: TGTGCCAGCAGTGGAATCGGGAATCAGCCCCAGCATTTT. This gives the protein CASSGIGNQPQHF.

The chain links TRBV4-1 to TRBJ2-7, with D possibly being TRBD1 (5 bases). V was trimmed by 4 bases and J by 3 bases, leaving 19 bases between them. The length of the CDR3 is 16 residues. Germline-derived CDR1 and CDR2 are MGHRA and YSYEKL. CDR3: CASSLPASGKDYEQYF. The CDR3, as DNA: TGCGCCAGCAGCCTGCCGGCCTCAGGGAAAGACTACGAGCAGTACTTC.

The gene calls are TRBV28 and TRBJ2-7; 8 bases agree with TRBD1. The CDR3 sequence is 15 residues long. CDR1 is MDHEN and CDR2 is SYDVKM in the germline V gene. V was clipped by 6 bases and J by 0 bases; unmatched bases: 7. The CDR3 sequence is CASSPGGKSSYEQYF. In DNA form, the CDR3 reads TGTGCCAGCAGCCCAGGGGGCAAAAGCTCCTACGAGCAGTACTTC.

V usage is TRBV6-1 and J usage is TRBJ1-6; perhaps TRBD1 as D (5 bases). V lost 2 bases and J 6 bases, leaving 17 bases between the germline ends. The CDR3 runs to 17 residues. Germline CDR1 reads MNHNS; CDR2 reads SASEGT. CDR3 amino acids: CASSEHLGGGTNSPLHF. The CDR3 nucleotides read TGTGCCAGCAGTGAACACCTTGGGGGAGGGACTAATTCACCCCTCCACTTT.

This CDR3 reads CSAREQATNTGELFF. In DNA form, the CDR3 reads TGCAGCGCTCGAGAACAGGCAACGAACACCGGGGAGCTGTTTTTT. The rearrangement joins TRBV29-1 to TRBJ2-2, with D perhaps matching TRBD1 (5 bases). The germline V and J ends were trimmed by 7 bases and 0 bases, with 15 bases remaining between them. This CDR3 has 15 residues. The germline gives CDR1 SQVTM, CDR2 ANQGSEA.

The chain recombines TRBV15 with TRBJ2-7; TRBD2 agrees at 10 bases. Per germline, CDR1 LNHNV and CDR2 YYDKDF (reference sequence). The CDR3 consists of 13 residues. V lost 5 bases and J lost 6; bases outside the gene matches: 4. CDR3 loop: CATSPRTSGEQYF. The CDR3 DNA follows: TGTGCCACCAGCCCCCGGACTAGCGGCGAGCAGTACTTC.

J is TRBJ1-2 and V is TRBV12-2; the table's D call of TRBD1 was not tested on the DNA. TRBV12-2 is described as a pseudogene. CDR3 size: 16 residues. CDR3: CASRLEGQGPRCGYTF. The CDR3 DNA reads as TGTGCAAGTCGCTTAGAGGGACAGGGCCCCCGGTGTGGCTACACCTTC.

In its sample, this clone was seen once. V is TRBV11-2 and J is TRBJ2-2, with 8 bases identical to TRBD2. CDR3 length equals 15 residues. V dropped 8 bases and J dropped 2; count of bases not matched to a gene: 7. Looked up from germline, CDR1 is SGHAT and CDR2 is FQNNGV. The CDR3 nucleotides are TGTGCCAGCTCCCCGGGGGGGAGAAACACCGGGGAGCTGTTTTTT. It yields the protein CASSPGGRNTGELFF.

This clone was picked up a small number of times. V is TRBV28 and J is TRBJ1-5; 10 nucleotides match TRBD1. The V gene's germline CDR1 is MDHEN and CDR2 SYDVKM. The CDR3 contains 16 residues. Unmatched junction bases numbered 8, after V lost 5 bases and J lost 4 bases. The CDR3 nucleotides are TGTGCCAGCAGTCCCCGGGACAGGGGAGGTAATCAGCCCCAGCATTTT. Protein product: CASSPRDRGGNQPQHF.

The chain's CDR3 is CASSYSRLAGHYNEQFF. CDR3 nucleotide sequence: TGTGCCAGCAGCTATTCCCGACTAGCGGGGCATTACAATGAGCAGTTCTTC. This sequence joins TRBV7-9 and TRBJ2-1, with 11 bases identical to TRBD2. V was clipped by 4 bases and J by 4 bases; unmatched bases: 9. The V gene's germline CDR1 is SEHNR and CDR2 FQNEAQ (reference sequence). The length of the CDR3 is 17 residues.

The rearrangement joins TRBV19 to TRBJ2-7; D perhaps matches TRBD1 (6 bases). The V gene's germline CDR1 is LNHDA and CDR2 SQIVND (reference sequence). Trimming took 4 bases from V and 2 from J, leaving 12 bases between them. CDR3 length: 14 amino acids. The CDR3 DNA is TGTGCCAGTAGTACCTTATCAGGGGCCTACGAGCAGTACTTC. Its protein is CASSTLSGAYEQYF.

The CDR3 DNA follows: TGTGCCAGCGGAGAGACGACAGGGGACCCCGAAAAACTGTTTTTT. Encoded protein: CASGETTGDPEKLFF. The rearrangement joins TRBV6-5 to TRBJ1-4, with 8 bases lining up with TRBD1. J was trimmed by 8 bases and V by 8 bases; bases with no gene match: 13. CDR1 is MNHEY, CDR2 SVGAGI, per germline. This CDR3 contains 15 residues.

The chain has TRBV2 and TRBJ2-7, with no clear D. Trimming cost V 10 bases and J 0 bases, with 10 bases left between them. The CDR3 length is 12 residues. CDR1 SNHLY and CDR2 FYNNEI come from the germline V gene. The CDR3 DNA sequence: TGTGCCACCGAATCCGGCTCCTACGAGCAGTACTTC. It specifies CATESGSYEQYF.

The chain combines TRBV6-5 with TRBJ1-2, with D unresolved. The germline CDR1 and CDR2 sequences are MNHEY and SVGAGI. The CDR3 runs 12 residues. Between the trimmed V and J ends, which lost 6 bases and 7 bases, there was a span of 12 bases. Written as DNA, the CDR3 is TGTGCCAGCAGCTCTGGCGGCAGTGGCTACACCTTC. Amino acids: CASSSGGSGYTF.

This chain links TRBV27 with TRBJ2-5; TRBD2 matches at 11 bases. This CDR3 comprises 16 residues. V dropped 6 bases and J dropped 1; count of bases not matched to a gene: 7. Looked up from germline, CDR1 is MNHEY and CDR2 is SMNVEV (reference sequence). The CDR3 protein is CASRLAGAGGQETQYF. Here the CDR3 DNA reads TGTGCCAGCAGACTAGCGGGAGCGGGAGGCCAAGAGACCCAGTACTTC.

This sequence joins TRBV6-1 and TRBJ2-2, with 8 bases fitting TRBD1. Looked up from germline, CDR1 is MNHNS and CDR2 is SASEGT. This CDR3 contains 16 residues. V was pared by 4 bases and J by 5 bases, with 9 bases of the junction left unmatched. The DNA of the CDR3 is TGTGCCAGCAGTGCTGGGGGGACAGGATGGACCGGGGAGCTGTTTTTT. Protein sequence: CASSAGGTGWTGELFF.

The chain links TRBV6-5 to TRBJ1-5; 7 nucleotides agree with TRBD1. The CDR3 has 15 residues. Per the germline V gene, CDR1 is MNHEY and CDR2 is SVGAGI. After removal of 6 bases from V and 5 bases from J, the junction contained 10 bases not matched to a gene. CDR3 sequence: CASRLSTGTHQPQHF. The CDR3 nucleotides are TGTGCCAGCAGACTTTCGACAGGGACGCATCAGCCCCAGCATTTT.

The chain is built from TRBV6-5 and TRBJ1-2, with a tentative D call TRBD1 (6 bases). This CDR3 is built from 15 residues. The germline V gene encodes CDR1 MNHEY and CDR2 SVGAGI. V lost 0 bases to trimming and J lost 7 bases, with 15 bases between them. The CDR3 bases are TGTGCCAGCAGTTACTCGCAGCCAGGGGCAATTGGCTACACCTTC. Protein product: CASSYSQPGAIGYTF.

This chain links TRBV4-1 with TRBJ2-1; D is perhaps TRBD2 (5 bases). Trimming pared 0 bases from V and 3 bases from J, leaving 12 bases between. The germline CDR1 and CDR2 sequences are MGHRA and YSYEKL. CDR3 length: 16 residues. This chain's CDR3 is CASSQESQAVYNEQFF. CDR3 in DNA: TGCGCCAGCAGCCAAGAATCACAAGCGGTCTACAATGAGCAGTTCTTC.